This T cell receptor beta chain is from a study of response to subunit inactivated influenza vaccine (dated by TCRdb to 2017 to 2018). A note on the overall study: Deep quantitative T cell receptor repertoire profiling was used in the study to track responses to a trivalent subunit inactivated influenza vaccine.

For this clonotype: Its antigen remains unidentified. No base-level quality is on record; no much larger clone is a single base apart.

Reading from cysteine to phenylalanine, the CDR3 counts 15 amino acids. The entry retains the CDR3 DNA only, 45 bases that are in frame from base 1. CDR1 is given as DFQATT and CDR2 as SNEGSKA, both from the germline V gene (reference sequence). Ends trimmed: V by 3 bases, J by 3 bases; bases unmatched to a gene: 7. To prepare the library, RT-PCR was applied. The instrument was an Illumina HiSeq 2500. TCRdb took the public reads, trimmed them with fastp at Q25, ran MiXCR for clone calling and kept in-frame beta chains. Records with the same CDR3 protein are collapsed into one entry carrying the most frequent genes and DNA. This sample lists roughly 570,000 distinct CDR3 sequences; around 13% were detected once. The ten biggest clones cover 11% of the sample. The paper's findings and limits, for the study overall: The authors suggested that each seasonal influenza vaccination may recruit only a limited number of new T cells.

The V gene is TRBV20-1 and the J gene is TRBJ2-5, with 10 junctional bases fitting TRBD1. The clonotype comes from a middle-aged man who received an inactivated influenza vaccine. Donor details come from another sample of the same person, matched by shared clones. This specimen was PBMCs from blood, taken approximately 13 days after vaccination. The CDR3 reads CSASSTGGPKETQYF. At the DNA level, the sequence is TGCAGTGCTAGTTCGACAGGGGGCCCAAAAGAGACCCAGTACTTC.